This entry concerns a single TCR beta chain. This clonotype has just a few counts. The target of this receptor is not known. It has no much larger one-base neighbor in the sample; base qualities were not kept. These data are taken from a study of post-analysis software for immune sequencing data (dated by TCRdb to about 2015). About the investigation overall: Disease courses on record covered relapsing-remitting, secondary progressive and progressive-relapsing multiple sclerosis, though some patients had no subtype annotation. The multiple sclerosis patient repertoires were compared with more than 10 previously published healthy control repertoires from donors aged about 6 to 26 years. A subset of samples was prepared in parallel using single-end sample barcoding, then pooled and co-amplified after Illumina adapter ligation. Beyond this particular receptor, the publication reports: Four or five TRBV segments, including TRBV5-6, TRBV5-1 and TRBV20-1, were significantly more frequent in patients than controls. The multiple sclerosis patient group was slightly younger than the control group. Multiple sclerosis patients had significantly lower normalized Chao1 diversity than controls, a result that suggests substantial peripheral T-cell clonal expansion. Direct clustering with F measure revealed strong co-clustering of samples prepared in the same batch, which led to a batch-effect correction.

The library came from PCR. Sequenced on an Illumina HiSeq 2500. To reduce PCR and sequencing biases, unique molecular identifiers were incorporated into the TCR beta cDNA libraries. Approximately 500,000 cDNA molecules were obtained for every 1 to 10 million input T cells, so each molecule roughly corresponded to one T cell. The patient libraries were prepared and sequenced with the same protocol used for the earlier healthy control dataset. Within a given batch, samples were prepared together, multiplexed and sequenced on the same HiSeq lane. On the study's bioinformatics: Raw barcoded reads were processed with MIGEC, and single-read molecular identifier groups were discarded before consensus assembly and CDR3 extraction. Clonotype tables were post-analysed with VDJtools, and diversity was normalized by down-sampling all datasets to the smallest sample size. In repertoire overlap clustering, CDR3 amino acid sequences, but not nucleotide sequences, were matched to correct batch-related cross-sample contamination. TCRdb trimmed the raw reads at Q25, called clones with MiXCR and kept productive beta chains. Entries that share a CDR3 protein sequence are merged under the most common genes and DNA. These V and J calls derive from TCRdb rather than the authors' analysis. For this sample the table gives 750,000 to 950,000 distinct CDR3 sequences, of which 46% were detected only once. The top ten hold over 4.5% of the sample.

CDR1 SGHTA and CDR2 FQGNSA were looked up in the germline V gene. The CDR3 runs 13 residues from the cysteine to the phenylalanine. Left in the record is the CDR3 DNA by itself, 39 bases read in frame from the first base. The germline ends are 12 bases apart after V is trimmed by 4 bases and J by 5 bases. To demonstrate the VDJtools post-analysis software, TCR beta repertoires were profiled from the peripheral blood of 10 to 15 young patients with multiple sclerosis. Multiple sclerosis patients were children and adolescents aged about 6 to 15 years. The source material was blood. This TCR derives from a girl between 10 and 17 years old with multiple sclerosis. The chain links TRBV7-2 with TRBJ2-7, with the D gene too uncertain to name. The DNA is as follows: TGTGCCAGCAGCTCCGGACCTTGGGACGAGCAGTACTTC. This translates into CASSSGPWDEQYF.